This TCR beta chain was found in a study of monozygotic twins with inflammatory bowel disease. TCRdb re-analyzed the 5' RACE reads; it lists each CDR3 protein once, without DNA. Its table lists around 100,000 distinct CDR3 sequences. The CDR3 is 13 amino acids. Per germline, CDR1 MNHNS and CDR2 SASEGT. This sequence originates from a human donor with ulcerative colitis or Crohn's disease, or a healthy co-twin of an affected twin (not recorded which). Sequenced material: blood. This chain connects TRBV6-1 to TRBJ1-1. CDR3 sequence reads: CASSEAGKNLAFF.